The 15 T cell receptor beta chains given below trace back to one sample, sequenced in a study of T cell repertoires in cytomegalovirus infection. What these receptors recognize is not known. TCRdb re-called the reads through MiXCR, storing one row per CDR3 protein. Of 300,000 to 400,000 distinct CDR3 sequences listed, almost 30% are singletons. Source: cultured PBMCs, taken from culture after CMV antigen stimulation. The receptors shown here come from a human donor in good health (CMV status not recorded). Some clones in this sample may be carry-over from other donors' samples.

This clonotype was recorded a few times. V gene TRBV4-1 combines with J gene TRBJ1-3; unclear D gene. Germline CDR1 and CDR2: MGHRA and YSYEKL. The CDR3 sequence is 15 residues long. Trimming pared 1 base from V and 1 base from J, leaving 8 bases between. CDR3 in amino acids: CASSQGWDSGNTIYF. CDR3 sequence (DNA): TGCGCCAGCAGCCAAGGATGGGATTCTGGAAACACCATATATTTT.

This clonotype was counted between two and nine times. The rearrangement links TRBV7-9 to TRBJ1-4; tentative D call: TRBD1 (5 bases). V lost 3 bases and J 3 bases, leaving 8 bases between the germline ends. The CDR3 length is 14 residues. The germline V gene has CDR1 SEHNR and CDR2 FQNEAQ (reference sequence). For the CDR3, the DNA is TGTGCCAGCAGCTTGGGGCCCCCTAATGAAAAACTGTTTTTT. It specifies CASSLGPPNEKLFF.

The chain carries TRBV24-1 and TRBJ2-1; 14 nucleotides match TRBD2. The length of the CDR3 is 17 residues. CDR1 and CDR2 from the germline V gene are KGHDR and SFDVKD. J gave up 9 bases and V 4 bases, and 10 bases lay outside the gene matches. CDR3 in amino acids: CATSEPGTSGGHSEQFF. CDR3 DNA sequence: TGTGCCACCAGTGAACCAGGGACTAGCGGGGGTCATAGTGAGCAGTTCTTC.

This clonotype was counted a few times. Written as DNA, the CDR3 is TGTGCCAGCAGCTTTGCGGGACTCAGCTCCTACGAGCAGTACTTC. Protein product: CASSFAGLSSYEQYF. The chain recombines TRBV11-2 with TRBJ2-7; D is possibly TRBD2 (6 bases). V was pared by 3 bases and J by 0 bases, with 12 bases between. This CDR3 region has 15 residues. Germline values: CDR1 SGHAT, CDR2 FQNNGV.

The chain uses TRBV7-2 and TRBJ2-2, with TRBD2 identical over 8 bases. The length of the CDR3 is 15 residues. The germline V gene has CDR1 SGHTA and CDR2 FQGNSA. V trimming: 1 base; J trimming: 6 bases; junction bases outside the gene matches: 4. The CDR3 DNA is TGTGCCAGCAGCTTAGTGACGGGAGGGCCCGGGGAGCTGTTTTTT. It yields the protein CASSLVTGGPGELFF.

The genes are TRBV12-3 or TRBV12-4 and TRBJ1-2; D is unresolved. Trimming took off 5 bases at V and 4 bases at J, with 17 bases between the two ends. The CDR3 consists of 15 residues. In DNA, the CDR3 is TGTGCCAGCAGTCCTACTGACAATTGGGGCTATGGCTACACCTTC. Translation: CASSPTDNWGYGYTF.

The chain joins TRBV4-1 to TRBJ2-1; D remains unclear. V lost 0 bases, J lost 5 bases, and 5 bases lay in between. This CDR3 comprises 13 residues. Germline V gives CDR1 MGHRA, CDR2 YSYEKL. The CDR3 region is CASSQEKDNEQFF. DNA for the CDR3: TGCGCCAGCAGCCAAGAGAAGGACAATGAGCAGTTCTTC.

This clonotype was detected a few times. This chain connects TRBV7-2 to TRBJ2-5, with D unclear. With 2 bases removed from V and 5 bases from J, the gap between germline ends came to 12 bases. CDR1 is SGHTA and CDR2 is FQGNSA in the germline V gene. The length of the CDR3 is 14 residues. The CDR3 sequence is CASSLKSGQETQYF. In DNA, the CDR3 is TGTGCCAGCAGCTTAAAGAGTGGGCAGGAGACCCAGTACTTC.

The J gene is TRBJ2-7, the V gene TRBV6-1, with D hard to call. CDR1 is MNHNS, CDR2 SASEGT, per germline. Trimming removed 1 base from V and 3 bases from J, with 4 bases in between. The CDR3 length is 12 residues. This CDR3 is CASSEGNYEQYF. The CDR3 DNA sequence: TGTGCCAGCAGTGAAGGAAACTACGAGCAGTACTTC.

This clonotype was observed a few times. V and J are TRBV4-2 and TRBJ2-7, with 13 nucleotides matching TRBD2. In germline, CDR1 is LGHNA, CDR2 YNFKEQ. The CDR3 is 18 residues long. Trimming cost V 0 bases and J 5 bases; bases outside gene matches: 10. CDR3 loop: CASSQDPQTSGRSNEQYF. For the CDR3, the DNA is TGTGCCAGCAGCCAAGATCCCCAGACTAGCGGGAGGAGTAACGAGCAGTACTTC.

There are many counts of this clonotype. The gene calls are TRBV3-1 and TRBJ1-2, with D unclear. Trimming pared 1 base from V and 8 bases from J, leaving 8 bases between. The germline CDR1 and CDR2 sequences are LGHDT and YNNKEL (reference sequence). The CDR3 has 12 residues. This chain's CDR3 is CASSQGSRGYTF. DNA for the CDR3: TGTGCCAGCAGCCAAGGCAGCCGGGGCTACACCTTC.

The table lists this clonotype with many counts. This chain connects TRBV28 to TRBJ1-2; D uncertain. The CDR3 loop spans 13 amino acids. Trimming removed 4 bases at V and 0 bases at J, with 6 bases between. Germline-derived CDR1 and CDR2 are MDHEN and SYDVKM. The DNA of the CDR3 is TGTGCCAGCAGTTGGATTGCTAACTATGGCTACACCTTC. It codes for CASSWIANYGYTF.

The J gene is TRBJ1-1, the V gene TRBV7-3, with D perhaps matching TRBD1 (6 bases). The germline CDR1 and CDR2 sequences are SGHTA and FQGTGA. The CDR3 is 15 amino acids. Trimming took 5 bases from V and 1 from J, leaving 14 bases between them. CDR3 sequence (DNA): TGTGCCAGCAGCCAAAACAGGGCCGGGAACACTGAAGCTTTCTTT. It yields the protein CASSQNRAGNTEAFF.

The V and J genes are TRBV12-5 and TRBJ2-1; D ambiguous. The V end was cut by 5 bases, the J end by 4 bases, with 6 bases between. The germline CDR1 and CDR2 sequences are LGHNT and FRNRAP. The CDR3 has 12 amino acids. The CDR3 loop is CASGQNYNEQFF. The CDR3 DNA reads as TGTGCTAGTGGTCAGAATTACAATGAGCAGTTCTTC. The full variable domain, completed using reference TRBV12-5 and TRBJ2-1, is DARVTQTPRHKVTEMGQEVTMRCQPILGHNTVFWYRQTMMQGLELLAYFRNRAPLDDSGMPKDRFSAEMPDATLATLKIQPSEPRDSAVYFCASGQNYNEQFFGPGTRLTVL.

The chain combines TRBV19 with TRBJ1-1, with D unresolved. The CDR3 contains 17 residues. V shed 3 bases and J shed 0 bases, with 17 bases lying between them. Germline values: CDR1 LNHDA, CDR2 SQIVND (reference sequence). In nucleotides, the CDR3 is TGTGCCAGTAGTATGCGATCCGGAGGGCGCCTGAACACTGAAGCTTTCTTT. This translates into CASSMRSGGRLNTEAFF. Looking up the rest from reference TRBV19 and TRBJ1-1 gives the full variable domain: DGGITQSPKYLFRKEGQNVTLSCEQNLNHDAMYWYRQDPGQGLRLIYYSQIVNDFQKGDIAEGYSVSREKKESFPLTVTSAQKNPTAFYLCASSMRSGGRLNTEAFFGQGTRLTVV.